This entry is about one T cell receptor beta chain. The target antigen is unknown. This sample is part of a study of cytomegalovirus exposure and HLA in healthy donors. Study as a whole: The 100 to 150 validation repertoires, a later analysis reported, used the same platform as the roughly 660 repertoires from the first cohort.

The study, taken as a whole, reports: The majority of TCR sequences were rare, yet some public TCRs appeared in many donors. There were 150 to 200 TCR beta chains listed as cytomegalovirus-associated.

From germline, CDR1 is MGHRA and CDR2 YSYEKL. Between the trimmed V and J ends, which lost 1 base and 4 bases, there was a span of 10 bases. This CDR3 spans 14 amino acids. The assay was immunoSEQ multiplex PCR, and TCRdb's table has in-frame clones only and misses some. The table includes some 69,000 clones, just under 95% detected once. Sequencing used PBMCs. The chain couples TRBV4-1 to TRBJ1-2; D gene unclear. The TCR sequence derives from a man between 18 and 29 years old in good health and CMV-seropositive. The CDR3 protein is CASSQGLTSYGYTF. The CDR3 region has the DNA TGCGCCAGCAGCCAAGGCCTTACTTCCTATGGCTACACCTTC.